This TCR beta chain was sequenced in a study of OX40 agonist ivuxolimab in advanced cancers. The CDR3 has 17 amino acids. Germline V gene lookup returns CDR1 KGHSH and CDR2 LQKENI. With V trimmed by 2 bases and J by 1 base, 3 bases remained unmatched. TCRdb's copy holds only in-frame clones and misses some; the assay was immunoSEQ multiplex PCR. The table records tens of thousands of clones, around 90% of them present only once. The receptor comes from an adult with an advanced solid tumor such as melanoma, head and neck, liver or kidney cancer. This rearrangement joins TRBV18 to TRBJ2-6, with TRBD1 matching 9 bases. The specimen comprised CD4+ or CD8+ T cells sorted from blood, sampled in a trial of the OX40 agonist ivuxolimab. The CDR3 region has the DNA TGTGCCAGCTCACCAACAGGGGGCGCGTCTGGGGCCAACGTCCTGACTTTC. Amino acid sequence: CASSPTGGASGANVLTF.